A single sample is the source of the 28 T cell receptor beta chains below, sequenced in a study of blood T cell repertoires in COVID-19. Clones were sequenced by immunoSEQ multiplex PCR, and TCRdb holds only the in-frame ones, with some missing. The sample contains approximately 170,000 clones, around 89% of which appear only once. The specimen was peripheral blood. The receptors stem from a man aged 55 to 70 with acute or convalescent COVID-19.

This sequence joins TRBV24-1 and TRBJ1-3; D gene unclear. Germline V gene data show CDR1 as KGHDR and CDR2 as SFDVKD. Trimming took off 10 bases at V and 0 bases at J, with 18 bases between the two ends. The CDR3 runs 16 residues. CDR3 sequence (DNA): TGTGCCACTATGGAGGGCCGTAAGAACTCTGGAAACACCATATATTTT. As protein: CATMEGRKNSGNTIYF.

This CDR3 is CASSYSTGQGYNEQFF. CDR3 in DNA: TGTGCCAGCAGTTACTCGACGGGACAGGGTTACAATGAGCAGTTCTTC. The chain has TRBV6-6 and TRBJ2-1, with TRBD1 matching over 9 bases. After removal of 0 bases from V and 4 bases from J, the junction contained 4 bases not matched to a gene. CDR3 length: 16 residues. Germline V gene data show CDR1 as MNHNY and CDR2 as SVGAGI (reference sequence).

The chain employs TRBV6-2 or TRBV6-3 and TRBJ1-1; 9 nucleotides match TRBD1. Germline trimming cut 0 bases from V and 6 bases from J; bases unmatched to any gene: 8. The germline gives CDR1 MNHEY, CDR2 SVGEGT. The CDR3 is 16 amino acids. The CDR3 nucleotides read TGTGCCAGCAGTTACTCGGCCGGGACAGGGATGGCTGAAGCTTTCTTT. It translates to CASSYSAGTGMAEAFF.

This clone was counted a few times. The chain couples TRBV12-3 or TRBV12-4 to TRBJ1-2; TRBD1 agrees at 7 bases. The CDR3 contains 13 residues. Trimming removed 6 bases from V and 6 bases from J; junction bases left unmatched: 7. As DNA, the CDR3 is TGTGCCAGCAGACCCAGTACAGGGGATGGCTACACCTTC. As protein: CASRPSTGDGYTF.

This rearrangement joins TRBV4-1 to TRBJ1-2; 11 bases fit TRBD1. The germline gives CDR1 MGHRA, CDR2 YSYEKL. Germline trimming cut 4 bases from V and 0 bases from J; bases unmatched to any gene: 4. The CDR3 is 16 amino acids. CDR3 nucleotide sequence: TGCGCCAGCAGCCCAGGGGGACAGGGGGCTAACTATGGCTACACCTTC. Protein sequence: CASSPGGQGANYGYTF.

CDR3 region: CAWSVHENTEAFF. CDR3 coding DNA: TGTGCCTGGAGTGTACACGAGAACACTGAAGCTTTCTTT. The V gene is TRBV30, the J gene TRBJ1-1; D is unclear. Germline CDR1 and CDR2: GTSNPN and SVGIG (reference sequence). The CDR3 totals 13 residues. The V end was cut by 0 bases, the J end by 1 base, with 6 bases between.

V and J are TRBV24-1 and TRBJ1-3; weak D call: TRBD1 (5 bases). CDR3 length equals 13 residues. V was pared by 7 bases and J by 2 bases, with 8 bases between. The germline gives CDR1 KGHDR, CDR2 SFDVKD. The CDR3: CATSGGPGNTIYF. CDR3 nucleotides: TGTGCCACCAGCGGGGGACCTGGAAACACCATATATTTT.

The genes are TRBV30 and TRBJ1-5; D ambiguous. This CDR3 has 13 residues. CDR1 is GTSNPN, CDR2 SVGIG, per germline (reference sequence). Trimming stripped 3 bases from V and 1 base from J, with 7 bases between. In nucleotides, the CDR3 is TGTGCCTGGAGCCGGTTCAGCAATCAGCCCCAGCATTTT. It encodes CAWSRFSNQPQHF.

V and J are TRBV30 and TRBJ1-2; possibly TRBD1 for D (5 bases). The V gene's germline CDR1 is GTSNPN and CDR2 SVGIG (reference sequence). Trimming shortened V by 0 bases and J by 4 bases, and 9 bases separated the two germline ends. This CDR3 spans 13 amino acids. This CDR3 reads CAWSVGGSYGYTF. In DNA form, the CDR3 reads TGTGCCTGGAGTGTGGGGGGAAGCTATGGCTACACCTTC. The complete variable domain, with remaining parts taken from reference TRBV30 and TRBJ1-2, reads SQTIHQWPATLVQPVGSPLSLECTVEGTSNPNLYWYRQAAGRGLQLLFYSVGIGQISSEVPQNLSASRPQDRQFILSSKKLLLSDSGFYLCAWSVGGSYGYTFGSGTRLTVV.

The chain joins TRBV18 to TRBJ1-5; no clear D. This CDR3 has 13 amino acids. The germline CDR1 and CDR2 sequences are KGHSH and LQKENI. Trimming removed 6 bases at V and 3 bases at J, with 9 bases between. CDR3 sequence reads: CASSPRHNQPQHF. CDR3 in DNA: TGTGCCAGCTCCCCCCGACACAATCAGCCCCAGCATTTT.

The chain carries TRBV2 and TRBJ1-3; D remains unclear. The CDR3 consists of 17 residues. Germline values: CDR1 SNHLY, CDR2 FYNNEI. V lost 3 bases to trimming and J lost 2 bases, with 17 bases between them. CDR3 in amino acids: CASSEAPVPRTGNTIYF. CDR3 bases: TGTGCCAGCAGTGAGGCCCCCGTCCCTAGGACTGGAAACACCATATATTTT.

The CDR3 sequence is CATGDRGLSGANVLTF. DNA of the CDR3: TGTGCCACCGGTGACAGGGGCCTCTCTGGGGCCAACGTCCTGACTTTC. The chain uses TRBV10-3 and TRBJ2-6, with 8 nucleotides matching TRBD1. Germline V CDR1 and CDR2: ENHRY, SYGVKD. V gave up 10 bases and J gave up 0 bases; unmatched junction bases: 8. This CDR3 spans 16 amino acids.

This rearrangement joins TRBV29-1 to TRBJ1-6; perhaps TRBD1 as D (6 bases). Germline lookup yields CDR1 SQVTM and CDR2 ANQGSEA. Trimming cost V 5 bases and J 10 bases, with 15 bases left between them. CDR3 length: 13 amino acids. The CDR3 region is CSVTQGPTSPLHF. The CDR3 DNA follows: TGCAGCGTTACACAGGGTCCAACCTCACCCCTCCACTTT.

A few counts support this clone. Additional DNA sequences in this sample encode the identical CDR3. The CDR3 spells CASSPPSQETQYF. As DNA, the CDR3 is TGTGCCAGCTCACCACCCAGTCAAGAGACCCAGTACTTC. This chain joins TRBV18 and TRBJ2-5; D is undetermined. Germline CDR1 reads KGHSH; CDR2 reads LQKENI. Trimming stripped 0 bases from V and 2 bases from J, with 4 bases between. The CDR3 spans 13 residues. Variable domain in full (rest from reference TRBV18 and TRBJ2-5): NAGVMQNPRHLVRRRGQEARLRCSPMKGHSHVYWYRQLPEEGLKFMVYLQKENIIDESGMPKERFSAEFPKEGPSILRIQQVVRGDSAAYFCASSPPSQETQYFGPGTRLLVL.

The chain links TRBV7-9 to TRBJ1-4, with D hard to call. The CDR3 totals 13 residues. V was trimmed by 5 bases and J by 8 bases, leaving 12 bases between them. Looked up from germline, CDR1 is SEHNR and CDR2 is FQNEAQ (reference sequence). The CDR3 loop is CASSPGPGEKLFF. CDR3 in DNA: TGTGCCAGCAGCCCCGGACCGGGGGAAAAACTGTTTTTT.

The chain carries TRBV5-1 and TRBJ2-2; TRBD2 might be the D (5 bases). This CDR3 is built from 14 residues. V was clipped by 4 bases and J by 6 bases, with 13 bases between them. CDR1 and CDR2 (germline): SGHRS, YFSETQ. The CDR3 here is CASSQWTGPGELFF. The CDR3 DNA reads TGCGCCAGCAGCCAATGGACTGGCCCCGGGGAGCTGTTTTTT.

As DNA, the CDR3 is TGCGCCAGCAGCTTAGCAGGTCCCAATTCACCCCTCCACTTT. Protein sequence: CASSLAGPNSPLHF. J is TRBJ1-6 and V is TRBV5-1; no definite D call. The germline gives CDR1 SGHRS, CDR2 YFSETQ. Trimming took 2 bases from V and 7 from J, leaving 10 bases between them. The CDR3 covers 14 residues. Based on the CDR3 plus reference TRBV5-1 and TRBJ1-6, the full variable domain is KAGVTQTPRYLIKTRGQQVTLSCSPISGHRSVSWYQQTPGQGLQFLFEYFSETQRNKGNFPGRFSGRQFSNSRSEMNVSTLELGDSALYLCASSLAGPNSPLHFGNGTRLTVT.

This clone was recorded once. V usage is TRBV18 and J usage is TRBJ1-2; 7 bases agree with TRBD1. V was pared by 1 base and J by 8 bases, with 7 bases of the junction left unmatched. CDR1 KGHSH and CDR2 LQKENI come from the germline V gene. The CDR3 extends over 14 amino acids. The CDR3 DNA follows: TGTGCCAGCTCACCACGACGACAGGGAGAAGGCTACACCTTC. It yields the protein CASSPRRQGEGYTF.

This clone was seen just once. The chain couples TRBV9 to TRBJ2-5, with D uncertain. The CDR3 runs 12 residues. Germline V lookup: CDR1 SGDLS, CDR2 YYNGEE. Between the trimmed V and J ends, which lost 4 bases and 4 bases, there was a span of 8 bases. CDR3 region: CASSPNGETQYF. The CDR3 DNA follows: TGTGCCAGCAGCCCCAACGGAGAGACCCAGTACTTC.

The count of this clone is one. The J gene is TRBJ2-1, the V gene TRBV19, with no clear D. CDR3 length: 15 residues. The germline V gene has CDR1 LNHDA and CDR2 SQIVND (reference sequence). Between the trimmed V and J ends, which lost 3 bases and 5 bases, there was a span of 14 bases. CDR3 nucleotides: TGTGCCAGTAGTATTTGGGTGGGCCCCCACAATGAGCAGTTCTTC. Protein product: CASSIWVGPHNEQFF.

The CDR3 coding sequence is TGTGCCAGCAGCCAATTGCGAAACACTGAAGCTTTCTTT. Translation: CASSQLRNTEAFF. The V call is TRBV14, the J call TRBJ1-1, with no clear D. CDR3 length: 13 amino acids. Germline V gene data show CDR1 as SGHDN and CDR2 as FVKESK. V was cut by 2 bases and J by 2 bases, with 6 bases left in between.

This chain connects TRBV5-4 to TRBJ1-2; 7 nucleotides agree with TRBD1. J lost 4 bases, V lost 5 bases, and 14 bases had no gene match. The CDR3 has 16 amino acids. In germline, CDR1 is SGHNT, CDR2 YYREEE (reference sequence). Here the CDR3 reads CASRIGGRGVPYGYTF. The CDR3 region has the DNA TGTGCCAGCAGAATAGGAGGCAGGGGGGTTCCCTATGGCTACACCTTC.

This clone was observed once. V gene TRBV19 combines with J gene TRBJ2-7, with TRBD2 identical over 8 bases. The junction had 15 bases not matched to a gene; V was cut back by 5 bases and J by 9 bases. This CDR3 spans 15 amino acids. CDR1 is LNHDA, CDR2 SQIVND, per germline (reference sequence). CDR3 region: CASSSTSGTYTTQYF. The CDR3 DNA reads TGTGCCAGTAGTTCTACTAGCGGAACTTATACGACGCAGTACTTC.

The chain recombines TRBV5-6 with TRBJ1-1, with 8 bases that match TRBD1. The CDR3 covers 16 residues. Looked up from germline, CDR1 is SGHDT and CDR2 is YYEEEE. Trimming at V came to 4 bases and at J to 4 bases, leaving 12 bases not matched to a gene. DNA for the CDR3: TGTGCCAGCAGCCCCCTTGAGAGACAGGGGACCACTGAAGCTTTCTTT. Protein: CASSPLERQGTTEAFF.

CDR3 protein: CAWSVSRAGGQPQHF. DNA for the CDR3: TGTGCCTGGAGTGTATCCAGGGCCGGGGGGCAGCCCCAGCATTTT. The V gene is TRBV30, the J gene TRBJ1-5; possible D gene TRBD1, 5 bases. Germline V gives CDR1 GTSNPN, CDR2 SVGIG (reference sequence). Between the trimmed V and J ends, which lost 0 bases and 7 bases, there was a span of 16 bases. The CDR3 covers 15 residues.

The chain joins TRBV19 to TRBJ2-2, with 10 bases lining up with TRBD1. The length of the CDR3 is 17 residues. Germline values: CDR1 LNHDA, CDR2 SQIVND (reference sequence). Germline trimming cut 1 base from V and 0 bases from J; bases unmatched to any gene: 2. The CDR3 nucleotides read TGTGCCAGTAGTATAGGGGGACAGGGGTCGAACACCGGGGAGCTGTTTTTT. It is translated as CASSIGGQGSNTGELFF.

The CDR3 here is CASSQDLGQGPSSTDTQYF. CDR3 in DNA: TGTGCCAGCAGCCAAGATTTAGGACAGGGCCCCTCGAGCACAGATACGCAGTATTTT. The chain is built from TRBV3-1 (or the pseudogene TRBV3-2) and TRBJ2-3; TRBD1 matches at 8 bases. Germline lookup yields CDR1 LGHDT and CDR2 YNNKEL (reference sequence). The trim removed 0 bases at V and 0 bases at J, leaving 11 bases unmatched. The CDR3 is 19 amino acids.

The gene calls are TRBV14 and TRBJ2-4, with 8 bases lining up with TRBD1. The ends lost 4 bases at V and 6 bases at J; junction bases unmatched: 5. The CDR3 is made up of 14 amino acids. Per germline, CDR1 SGHDN and CDR2 FVKESK. Written as DNA, the CDR3 is TGTGCCAGCAGCCGGGACAGGATCCTAAACATTCAGTACTTC. Its translation is CASSRDRILNIQYF.